Below, one T cell receptor beta chain is given with its context. CDR3 size: 14 residues. With 4 bases removed from V and 2 bases from J, the gap between germline ends came to 12 bases. Germline V CDR1 and CDR2: SNHLY, FYNNEI. In the original workflow: Estimates of nucleated cell counts were drawn from the amplification of reference gene primers. Profiled with immunoSEQ multiplex PCR; TCRdb holds only in-frame clones, not every one. D and trimming come from the DNA, and the V and J calls and clone size come from that table. The repertoire holds approximately 280,000 clones, with about nine tenths as singletons. The sample belongs to a study of blood T cell repertoires in COVID-19. The wider study: The United States, Italy and Spain provided the acute and convalescent COVID-19 samples. Nucleic acid was either cDNA or gDNA, and it came from T cells, B-cell-depleted T cells, or PBMCs.

Sequencing was performed on peripheral blood. The chain recombines TRBV2 with TRBJ2-7; tentative D call: TRBD2 (5 bases). The receptor's source is a woman aged 60 to 75 with acute or convalescent COVID-19. CDR3 in DNA: TGTGCCAGCAGTGCGAGGACTGTAGCCTACGAGCAGTACTTC. It codes for CASSARTVAYEQYF.